One T cell receptor (beta chain) is described in this entry. An amount of RNA that ranged from roughly 0.45 to 1 ug was reverse transcribed with random hexamers. TCRdb re-called the immunoSEQ multiplex PCR reads through MiXCR, storing one row per CDR3 protein. The sample lists 100,000 to 150,000 distinct CDR3 sequences; just over 90% were seen once. The V gene end was trimmed by 4 bases and the J gene end by 1 base; junction bases not matched to a gene: 8. The germline gives CDR1 PRHDT, CDR2 FYEKMQ (reference sequence). The CDR3 is made up of 16 amino acids. The sample belongs to a study of CD8 T cells in Susac syndrome.

The J gene is TRBJ2-7, the V gene TRBV13, with 9 nucleotides matching TRBD1. Sequenced: CD8+ T cells from PBMCs. This receptor was identified in a human donor with multiple sclerosis. The CDR3 DNA follows: TGTGCCAGCAGCTCCAGACAGGGGGAGGGGTCCTACGAGCAGTACTTC. It encodes CASSSRQGEGSYEQYF.